Presented here are 10 T cell receptor beta chains from one specimen sequenced in a study of identical twins. Each CDR3 protein gets one entry after TCRdb re-called the 5' RACE reads with MiXCR. The sample records hundreds of thousands of distinct CDR3 sequences, 9% to 15% being singletons. These records were also assigned to another study, of yellow fever vaccine responses in identical twins.

The sequencing input was PBMCs. The source is a young woman in good health.

This clonotype was recorded once. The V gene is TRBV12-5, the J gene TRBJ2-1; D uncertain. There are 15 residues in the CDR3. The V gene's germline CDR1 is LGHNT and CDR2 FRNRAP. Between the trimmed V and J ends, which lost 7 bases and 0 bases, there was a span of 13 bases. CDR3 region: CASVPSPRSYNEQFF. The CDR3 DNA follows: TGTGCTAGTGTCCCCAGCCCCCGCTCCTACAATGAGCAGTTCTTC.

This clonotype was counted only a few times. The chain combines TRBV6-1 with TRBJ2-5; D is unresolved. The germline CDR1 and CDR2 sequences are MNHNS and SASEGT. The CDR3 length is 15 residues. The germline V and J ends were trimmed by 6 bases and 4 bases, with 18 bases remaining between them. For the CDR3, the DNA is TGTGCCAGCAGATCCACGGGCGAGCCTCGAGAGACCCAGTACTTC. This gives the protein CASRSTGEPRETQYF.

This clonotype came up many times. J is TRBJ2-2 and V is TRBV12-3 or TRBV12-4; 8 nucleotides match TRBD2. The junction had 8 bases not matched to a gene; V was cut back by 9 bases and J by 2 bases. CDR3 length equals 15 residues. In DNA, the CDR3 is TGTGCCAGTCGGGAGGGGGGCGTAAACACCGGGGAGCTGTTTTTT. This sequence encodes CASREGGVNTGELFF.

J is TRBJ2-1 and V is TRBV6-1, with 9 positions matching TRBD2. This CDR3 has 15 residues. Germline V gene lookup returns CDR1 MNHNS and CDR2 SASEGT. After removal of 3 bases from V and 3 bases from J, the junction contained 3 bases not matched to a gene. This CDR3 is CASSEGGGDYNEQFF. The DNA for the CDR3 is TGTGCCAGCAGTGAGGGCGGGGGGGACTACAATGAGCAGTTCTTC.

This clonotype was recorded many times. The genes are TRBV12-3 or TRBV12-4 and TRBJ2-1; 10 nucleotides match TRBD2. The V and J ends lost 6 bases and 5 bases, in that order; junction bases with no gene match: 4. The CDR3 is made up of 14 amino acids. CDR3 coding DNA: TGTGCCAGCAGCAGACTAGCGGGTGACAATGAGCAGTTCTTC. Residues: CASSRLAGDNEQFF.

The chain links TRBV6-1 to TRBJ2-1; TRBD2 matches 13 bases. V gave up 7 bases and J gave up 4 bases; unmatched junction bases: 10. Germline CDR1 reads MNHNS; CDR2 reads SASEGT. The CDR3 is 17 amino acids. CDR3 in amino acids: CASTGGLAGLQYNEQFF. As DNA, the CDR3 is TGTGCCAGCACGGGGGGACTAGCGGGACTGCAATACAATGAGCAGTTCTTC.

This clonotype was observed many times. V is TRBV4-1 and J is TRBJ2-1; 8 positions agree with TRBD2. The CDR3 length is 15 residues. J lost 4 bases, V lost 3 bases, and 5 bases had no gene match. Germline V gene data show CDR1 as MGHRA and CDR2 as YSYEKL. The CDR3 nucleotides are TGCGCCAGCAGCCACTCTAGCGGGCCTTACAATGAGCAGTTCTTC. As protein: CASSHSSGPYNEQFF.

This clonotype was counted between two and nine times. The rearrangement joins TRBV11-3 to TRBJ2-3; possible D gene TRBD2, 6 bases. Trimming pared 4 bases from V and 1 base from J, leaving 15 bases between. The CDR3 covers 16 residues. CDR1 and CDR2 from the germline V gene are SGHNT and YENEEA. CDR3 bases: TGTGCCAGCAGCTCGGGACTCGATCTTGGCACAGATACGCAGTATTTT. This translates into CASSSGLDLGTDTQYF.

This chain links TRBV20-1 with TRBJ2-2; 12 nucleotides line up with TRBD1. CDR3 length: 16 amino acids. In germline, CDR1 is DFQATT, CDR2 SNEGSKA (reference sequence). The V gene end was trimmed by 3 bases and the J gene end by 4 bases; junction bases not matched to a gene: 6. The CDR3 sequence is CSASIPGQGATGELFF. The CDR3 coding sequence is TGCAGTGCTAGCATTCCGGGACAGGGGGCCACCGGGGAGCTGTTTTTT.

This clonotype was recorded a few times. The chain uses TRBV15 and TRBJ1-1; the D gene is possibly TRBD1 (5 bases). The V end lost 4 bases, the J end lost 7 bases, and 16 bases lay between the germline ends. Per germline, CDR1 LNHNV and CDR2 YYDKDF (reference sequence). This CDR3 is built from 14 residues. Here the CDR3 reads CATSITGAEGEAFF. The CDR3 bases are TGTGCCACCAGCATTACAGGTGCGGAGGGTGAAGCTTTCTTT.